The clone carrying this TCR beta chain occurred many times. The data stem from a study of regulatory T cells in long-lasting Graves disease. This CDR3 region has 14 residues. Trimming removed 3 bases from V and 2 bases from J, with 11 bases in between. Germline lookup yields CDR1 SGHAT and CDR2 FQNNGV. The sample's time point: persistent/refractory GD, antithyroid drugs over 5 years with positive TRAb. PBMCs provided the RNA from which the TCR library was made. Building of the TCR beta libraries involved iRepertoire HTBI primers and Arm-PCR of CDR3 regions. MiXCR, run by TCRdb on the multiplex PCR reads, gives a single entry per CDR3 protein. The table shows some 300,000 distinct CDR3 sequences, with roughly 21% occurring only once.

The TCR was taken from a female donor with Graves disease. Material: peripheral blood mononuclear cells (PBMCs), obtained when the disease was refractory, from a patient treated with antithyroid drugs. V usage is TRBV11-2 and J usage is TRBJ2-7, with D possibly being TRBD2 (5 bases). CDR3 amino acids: CASSLAAEAYEQYF. In nucleotides, the CDR3 is TGTGCCAGCAGCTTGGCGGCGGAGGCCTACGAGCAGTACTTC.